Listed below are T cell receptor beta chains from one sample, sequenced in a study of T cells after yellow fever vaccination. TCRdb reprocessed the 5' RACE reads with MiXCR, giving one entry per CDR3 protein. The profile shows approximately 70,000 distinct CDR3 sequences, around 7.7% of them singletons. This sample comprised CD8+ T cells sorted from PBMCs, obtained more than 8 days after the first yellow fever vaccination. The receptor set was obtained from a man younger than 35 who received the YFV17D yellow fever vaccine. The CDR3 runs from the conserved cysteine through the conserved F or W. The D gene is left open where the match is weak. Clone size is given for some rows only: seen once, a few or many times, or a class if the clone is expanded.

TRBJ2-2,TRBV24-1,-,-,CATSEPGTSEGLFF,TGTGCCACCAGTGAACCCGGGACCAGCGAGGGGCTGTTTTTT
TRBJ1-4,TRBV24-1,-,-,CATSGGGIGKLFF,TGTGCCACCAGTGGGGGCGGAATCGGAAAACTGTTTTTT
TRBJ1-6,TRBV4-3,many,-,CASSRGEGRDNRSPLHF,TGCGCCAGCAGCCGGGGAGAGGGTCGGGACAATAGGTCACCCCTCCACTTT
TRBJ2-5,TRBV6-2/TRBV6-3,few,-,CASSWPGSWETQYF,TGTGCCAGCAGTTGGCCGGGATCCTGGGAGACCCAGTACTTC
TRBJ2-5,TRBV6-1,few,TRBD1,CASNPRQGAEETQYF,TGTGCCAGCAACCCACGGCAGGGGGCCGAAGAGACCCAGTACTTC
TRBJ1-2,TRBV20-1,many,-,CSAREAYGYTF,TGCAGTGCTAGAGAAGCATATGGCTACACCTTC
TRBJ2-2,TRBV7-2,many,TRBD2,CASSFPSGAPNTGELFF,TGTGCCAGCAGCTTCCCTAGCGGGGCCCCGAACACCGGGGAGCTGTTTTTT
TRBJ1-6,TRBV4-2,many,TRBD1,CASSQGQGSHSPLHF,TGTGCCAGCAGCCAAGGACAGGGGTCGCATTCACCCCTCCACTTT
TRBJ2-1,TRBV9,many,TRBD1,CASSAEPTGSYNEQFF,TGTGCCAGCAGCGCCGAGCCGACAGGGTCCTACAATGAGCAGTTCTTC
TRBJ2-1,TRBV7-9,many,-,CASSLISTHEQFF,TGTGCCAGCAGCTTAATTAGTACGCATGAGCAGTTCTTC
TRBJ1-3,TRBV4-3,many,-,CASSQAGTISGNTIYF,TGCGCCAGCAGCCAAGCGGGTACAATCTCTGGAAACACCATATATTTT
TRBJ2-5,TRBV12-3/TRBV12-4,many,TRBD1,CASSFGTGVTETQYF,TGTGCCAGCAGTTTCGGGACAGGGGTCACAGAGACCCAGTACTTC
TRBJ2-7,TRBV3-1,many,-,CASSQAGTSYEQYF,TGTGCCAGCAGCCAGGCAGGAACCTCCTACGAGCAGTACTTC
TRBJ2-2,TRBV19,few,-,CASSLGVNTGELFF,TGTGCCAGTAGTCTGGGCGTTAACACCGGGGAGCTGTTTTTT
TRBJ2-5,TRBV6-1,many,TRBD1,CASSPLMTGTGQETQYF,TGTGCCAGCAGTCCCCTGATGACAGGGACGGGGCAAGAGACCCAGTACTTC
TRBJ1-1,TRBV12-3/TRBV12-4,many,-,CASSFSQTGANTEAFF,TGTGCCAGCAGTTTCTCACAGACAGGAGCAAACACTGAAGCTTTCTTT
TRBJ2-5,TRBV12-3/TRBV12-4,-,-,CASSLNSKETQYF,TGTGCCAGCAGTTTAAACAGTAAGGAGACCCAGTACTTC
TRBJ1-1,TRBV14,many,-,CASTLMAGLAFF,TGTGCCAGCACCCTAATGGCGGGGCTAGCTTTCTTT
TRBJ1-1,TRBV5-4,-,TRBD1,CASSSITGEEAFF,TGTGCCAGCAGCTCGATCACAGGGGAAGAAGCTTTCTTT
TRBJ2-3,TRBV4-3,many,-,CASSQAWRGADTQYF,TGCGCCAGCAGCCAGGCGTGGCGAGGGGCAGATACGCAGTATTTT
TRBJ1-3,TRBV4-3,many,-,CASSQDDASGNTIYF,TGCGCCAGCAGCCAAGATGACGCCTCTGGAAACACCATATATTTT
TRBJ2-1,TRBV6-5,many,-,CASKAGDYNEQFF,TGTGCCAGCAAGGCAGGGGACTACAATGAGCAGTTCTTC
TRBJ1-2,TRBV9,many,-,CASSVANERGYGYTF,TGTGCCAGCAGCGTAGCTAATGAGAGGGGCTATGGCTACACCTTC
TRBJ1-4,TRBV12-3/TRBV12-4,many,-,CASSFRPPGKLFF,TGTGCCAGCAGTTTTAGACCACCCGGAAAACTGTTTTTT
TRBJ2-3,TRBV7-8,many,-,CASSLGTVSTDTQYF,TGTGCCAGCAGCTTAGGGACAGTGAGCACAGATACGCAGTATTTT
TRBJ1-2,TRBV4-1,many,-,CASSQDRVGGPGWGYTF,TGCGCCAGCAGCCAAGATCGGGTCGGGGGCCCCGGGTGGGGCTACACCTTC
TRBJ2-7,TRBV19,-,-,CASSYGPYREQYF,TGTGCCAGTAGTTACGGGCCCTACCGCGAGCAGTACTTC
TRBJ1-5,TRBV2,many,-,CASSEGRNQPQHF,TGTGCCAGCAGTGAGGGGCGCAATCAGCCCCAGCATTTT
TRBJ2-1,TRBV18,many,TRBD2,CASSLGLAGDNEQFF,TGTGCCAGCTCACTAGGACTAGCGGGGGACAATGAGCAGTTCTTC
TRBJ2-1,TRBV27,many,-,CASYGLHSYNEQFF,TGTGCCAGTTACGGACTCCACTCCTACAATGAGCAGTTCTTC
TRBJ1-5,TRBV24-1,few,-,CATGRVGNQPQHF,TGTGCCACCGGCAGGGTCGGGAATCAGCCCCAGCATTTT
TRBJ2-5,TRBV13,few,TRBD2,CASSRGGLAGTGAETQYF,TGTGCCAGCAGCCGTGGAGGGCTAGCGGGGACCGGAGCGGAGACCCAGTACTTC
TRBJ2-1,TRBV19,few,TRBD1,CASTGQDYNEQFF,TGTGCCAGTACGGGACAGGACTACAATGAGCAGTTCTTC
TRBJ2-1,TRBV12-3/TRBV12-4,few,-,CASSLFGGYNEQFF,TGTGCCAGCAGTTTATTCGGGGGTTACAATGAGCAGTTCTTC
TRBJ2-1,TRBV4-1,many,-,CASSPSLNEQFF,TGCGCCAGCAGCCCGTCATTGAATGAGCAGTTCTTC
TRBJ2-1,TRBV4-2,many,-,CASSQVPADEQFF,TGTGCCAGCAGCCAAGTCCCGGCGGATGAGCAGTTCTTC
TRBJ1-1,TRBV4-1,-,-,CASSQEELVNTEAFF,TGCGCCAGCAGCCAAGAAGAGTTGGTGAACACTGAAGCTTTCTTT
TRBJ2-1,TRBV7-8,many,-,CASSPQRVTPQPNRNEQFF,TGTGCCAGCAGCCCCCAACGGGTTACACCACAACCAAACAGGAATGAGCAGTTCTTC